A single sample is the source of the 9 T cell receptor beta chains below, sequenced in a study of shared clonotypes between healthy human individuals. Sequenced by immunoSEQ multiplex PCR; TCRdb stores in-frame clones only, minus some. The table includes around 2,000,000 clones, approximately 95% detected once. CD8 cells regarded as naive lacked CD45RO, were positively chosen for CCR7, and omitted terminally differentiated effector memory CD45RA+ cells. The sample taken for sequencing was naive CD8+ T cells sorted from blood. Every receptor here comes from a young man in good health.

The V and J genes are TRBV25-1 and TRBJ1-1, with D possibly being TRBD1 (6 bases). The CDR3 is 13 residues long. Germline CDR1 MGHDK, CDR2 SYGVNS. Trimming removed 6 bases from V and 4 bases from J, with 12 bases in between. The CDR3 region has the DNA TGTGCCAGCAGCCGAGGGGGGCTCACTGAAGCTTTCTTT. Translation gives CASSRGGLTEAFF.

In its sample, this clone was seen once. CDR3 region: CASRGGFTEAFF. CDR3 DNA sequence: TGTGCCAGCAGAGGGGGGTTCACTGAAGCTTTCTTT. The chain has TRBV2 and TRBJ1-1, with D possibly TRBD1 on 6 matching bases. There are 12 residues in the CDR3. V dropped 6 bases and J dropped 4 bases, with 9 bases sitting between them. Per the germline V gene, CDR1 is SNHLY and CDR2 is FYNNEI.

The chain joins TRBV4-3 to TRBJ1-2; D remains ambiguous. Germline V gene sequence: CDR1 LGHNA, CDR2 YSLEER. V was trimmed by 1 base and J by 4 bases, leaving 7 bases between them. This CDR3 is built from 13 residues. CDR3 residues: CASSQGFGYGYTF. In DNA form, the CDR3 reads TGCGCCAGCAGCCAAGGTTTTGGCTATGGCTACACCTTC.

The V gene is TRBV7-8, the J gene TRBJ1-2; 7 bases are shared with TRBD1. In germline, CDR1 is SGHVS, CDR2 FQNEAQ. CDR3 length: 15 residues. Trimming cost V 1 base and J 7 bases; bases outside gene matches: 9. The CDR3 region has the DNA TGTGCCAGCAGCTTAGGGACAGGCCGGGACCCTGGCTACACCTTC. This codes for CASSLGTGRDPGYTF.

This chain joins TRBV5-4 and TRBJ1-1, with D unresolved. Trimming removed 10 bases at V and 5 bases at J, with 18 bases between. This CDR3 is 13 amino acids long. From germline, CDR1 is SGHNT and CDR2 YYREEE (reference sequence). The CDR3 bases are TGTGCCTTTGGAGGGTGGAAAGGAACTGAAGCTTTCTTT. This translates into CAFGGWKGTEAFF. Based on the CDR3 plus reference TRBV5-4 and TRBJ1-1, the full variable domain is ETGVTQSPTHLIKTRGQQVTLRCSSQSGHNTVSWYQQALGQGPQFIFQYYREEENGRGNFPPRFSGLQFPNYSSELNVNALELDDSALYLCAFGGWKGTEAFFGQGTRLTVV.

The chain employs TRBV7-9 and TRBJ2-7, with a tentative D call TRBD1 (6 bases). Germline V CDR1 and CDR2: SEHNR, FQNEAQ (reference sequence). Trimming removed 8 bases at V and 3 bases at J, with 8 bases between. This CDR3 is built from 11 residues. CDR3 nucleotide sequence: TGTGCCAGCGGGGGCATCTACGAGCAGTACTTC. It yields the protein CASGGIYEQYF.

The CDR3 nucleotides are TGCGCCAGCAGCCAAGCGAAGCGGTCTGAAGCTTTCTTT. It specifies CASSQAKRSEAFF. The J gene is TRBJ1-1, the V gene TRBV4-1; D remains ambiguous. CDR1 and CDR2 from the germline V gene are MGHRA and YSYEKL. This CDR3 has 13 amino acids. V was pared by 1 base and J by 6 bases, with 9 bases between.

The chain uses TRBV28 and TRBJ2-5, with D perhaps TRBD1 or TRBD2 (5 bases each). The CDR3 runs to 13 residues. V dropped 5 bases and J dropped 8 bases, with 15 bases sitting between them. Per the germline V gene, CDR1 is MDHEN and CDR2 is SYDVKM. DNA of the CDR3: TGTGCCAGCAGTCCCCAGGGAGCCGGAACCCAGTACTTC. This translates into CASSPQGAGTQYF.

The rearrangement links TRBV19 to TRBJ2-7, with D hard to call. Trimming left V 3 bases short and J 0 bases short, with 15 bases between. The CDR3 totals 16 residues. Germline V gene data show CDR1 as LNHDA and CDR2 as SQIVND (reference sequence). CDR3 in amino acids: CASSIGSAWSSYEQYF. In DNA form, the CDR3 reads TGTGCCAGTAGTATCGGGTCGGCGTGGAGCTCCTACGAGCAGTACTTC.